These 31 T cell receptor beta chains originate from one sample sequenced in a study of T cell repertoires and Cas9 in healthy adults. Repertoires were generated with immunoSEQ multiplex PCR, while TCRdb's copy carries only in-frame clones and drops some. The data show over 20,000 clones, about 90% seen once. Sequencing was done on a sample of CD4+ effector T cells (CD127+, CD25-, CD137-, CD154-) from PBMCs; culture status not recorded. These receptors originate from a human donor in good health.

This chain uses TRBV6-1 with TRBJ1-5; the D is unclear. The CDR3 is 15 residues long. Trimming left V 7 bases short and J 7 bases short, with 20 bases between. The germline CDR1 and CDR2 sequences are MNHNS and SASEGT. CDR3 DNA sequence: TGTGCCAGCACCCTCGTAAAGGGTGAATCACAGCCCCAGCATTTT. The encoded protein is CASTLVKGESQPQHF.

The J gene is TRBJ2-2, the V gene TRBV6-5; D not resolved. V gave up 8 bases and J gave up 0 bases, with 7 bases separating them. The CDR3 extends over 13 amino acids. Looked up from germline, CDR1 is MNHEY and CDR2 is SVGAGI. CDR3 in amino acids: CASSTANTGELFF. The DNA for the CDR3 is TGTGCCAGCTCCACCGCGAACACCGGGGAGCTGTTTTTT.

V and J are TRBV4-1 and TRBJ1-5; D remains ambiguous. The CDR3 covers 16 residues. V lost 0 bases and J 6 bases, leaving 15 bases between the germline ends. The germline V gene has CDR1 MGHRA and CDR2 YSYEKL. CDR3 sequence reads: CASSQEPPSVSQPQHF. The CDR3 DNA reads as TGCGCCAGCAGCCAAGAGCCTCCGTCAGTGAGTCAGCCCCAGCATTTT.

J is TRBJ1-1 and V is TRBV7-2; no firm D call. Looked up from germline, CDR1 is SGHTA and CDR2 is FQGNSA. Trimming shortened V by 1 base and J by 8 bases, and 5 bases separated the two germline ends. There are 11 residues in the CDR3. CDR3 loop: CASSLETEAFF. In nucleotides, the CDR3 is TGTGCCAGCAGCTTAGAGACCGAAGCTTTCTTT.

The CDR3 sequence: CASSVEDFHNEQFF. The CDR3 coding sequence is TGTGCCAGCAGCGTCGAGGACTTCCACAATGAGCAGTTCTTC. V and J are TRBV9 and TRBJ2-1; D may be TRBD2 (5 bases). CDR1 is SGDLS, CDR2 YYNGEE, per germline. The CDR3 is made up of 14 amino acids. The V and J ends lost 2 bases and 5 bases respectively, with 11 bases between them.

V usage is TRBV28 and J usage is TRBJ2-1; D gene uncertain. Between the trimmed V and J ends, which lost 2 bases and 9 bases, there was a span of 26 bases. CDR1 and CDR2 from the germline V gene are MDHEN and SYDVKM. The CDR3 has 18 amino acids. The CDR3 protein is CASSLGPRVRVGRGEQFF. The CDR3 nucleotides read TGTGCCAGCAGTTTAGGGCCTAGGGTAAGGGTTGGGCGCGGTGAGCAGTTCTTC.

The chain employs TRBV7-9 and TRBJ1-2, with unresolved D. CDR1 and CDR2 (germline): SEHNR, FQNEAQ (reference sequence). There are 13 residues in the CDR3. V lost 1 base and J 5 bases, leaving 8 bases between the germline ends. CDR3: CASSLEQSYGYTF. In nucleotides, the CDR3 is TGTGCCAGCAGCTTAGAACAGTCATATGGCTACACCTTC.

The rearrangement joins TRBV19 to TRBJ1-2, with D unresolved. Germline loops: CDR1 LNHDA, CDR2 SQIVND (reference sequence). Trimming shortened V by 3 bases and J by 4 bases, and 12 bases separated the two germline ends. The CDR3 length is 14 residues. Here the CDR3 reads CASSIGRSSYGYTF. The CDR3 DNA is TGTGCCAGTAGTATCGGAAGATCCTCCTATGGCTACACCTTC.

The CDR3 reads CASSPNRDSYNEQFF. CDR3 sequence (DNA): TGTGCCAGCAGCCCGAACAGGGACTCCTACAATGAGCAGTTCTTC. The chain links TRBV11-3 to TRBJ2-1; D possibly corresponds to TRBD1 (6 bases). This CDR3 is built from 15 residues. Trimming took 5 bases from V and 0 from J, leaving 11 bases between them. CDR1 and CDR2 from the germline V gene are SGHNT and YENEEA.

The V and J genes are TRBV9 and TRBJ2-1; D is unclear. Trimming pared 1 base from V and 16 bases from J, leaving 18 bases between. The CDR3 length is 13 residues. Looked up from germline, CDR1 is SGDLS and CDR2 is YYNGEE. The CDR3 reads CASSVTQDRTHFF. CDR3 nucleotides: TGTGCCAGCAGCGTAACTCAGGACCGAACTCATTTCTTC.

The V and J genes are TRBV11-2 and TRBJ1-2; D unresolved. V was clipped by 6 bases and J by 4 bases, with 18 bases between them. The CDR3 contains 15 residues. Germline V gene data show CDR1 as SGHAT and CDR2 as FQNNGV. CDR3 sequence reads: CASRSVRGNAYGYTF. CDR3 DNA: TGTGCCAGCAGATCCGTACGTGGGAATGCCTATGGCTACACCTTC.

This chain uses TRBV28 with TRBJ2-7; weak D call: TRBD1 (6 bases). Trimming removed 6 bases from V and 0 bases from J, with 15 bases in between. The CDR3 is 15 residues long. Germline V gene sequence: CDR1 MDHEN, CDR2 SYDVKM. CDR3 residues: CASRPRQVISYEQYF. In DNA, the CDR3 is TGTGCCAGCAGACCCAGACAGGTGATCTCCTACGAGCAGTACTTC.

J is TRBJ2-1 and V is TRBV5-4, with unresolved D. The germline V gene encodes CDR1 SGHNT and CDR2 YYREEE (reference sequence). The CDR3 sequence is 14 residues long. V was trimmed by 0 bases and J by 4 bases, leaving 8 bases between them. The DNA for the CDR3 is TGTGCCAGCAGCTTGGCAGACCTTTACAATGAGCAGTTCTTC. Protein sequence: CASSLADLYNEQFF.

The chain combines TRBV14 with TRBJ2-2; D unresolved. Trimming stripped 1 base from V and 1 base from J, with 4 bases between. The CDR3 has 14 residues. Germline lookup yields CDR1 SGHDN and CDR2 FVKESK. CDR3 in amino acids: CASSQVRNTGELFF. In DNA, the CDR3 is TGTGCCAGCAGCCAAGTTAGGAACACCGGGGAGCTGTTTTTT.

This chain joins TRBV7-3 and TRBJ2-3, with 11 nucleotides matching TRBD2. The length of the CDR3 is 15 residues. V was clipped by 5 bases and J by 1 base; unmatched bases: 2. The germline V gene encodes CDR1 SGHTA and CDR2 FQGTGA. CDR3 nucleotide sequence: TGTGCCAGCAGCCTACTAGCGGGGGGCACAGATACGCAGTATTTT. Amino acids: CASSLLAGGTDTQYF.

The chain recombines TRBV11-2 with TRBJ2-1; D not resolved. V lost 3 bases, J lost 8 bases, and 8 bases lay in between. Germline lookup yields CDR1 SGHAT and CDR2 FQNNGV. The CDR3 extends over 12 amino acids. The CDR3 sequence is CASSFKGHEQFF. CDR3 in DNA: TGTGCCAGCAGCTTTAAAGGTCATGAGCAGTTCTTC.

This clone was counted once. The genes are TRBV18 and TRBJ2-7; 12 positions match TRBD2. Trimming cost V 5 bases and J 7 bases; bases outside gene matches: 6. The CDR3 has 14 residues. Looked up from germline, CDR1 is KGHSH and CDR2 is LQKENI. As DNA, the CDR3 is TGTGCCAGCTCATCCCTCCTAGCGGGAGGGGAGCAGTACTTC. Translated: CASSSLLAGGEQYF.

The CDR3 spells CASSLSSGTDTQYF. CDR3 DNA: TGTGCCAGCAGTTTATCTTCAGGCACAGATACGCAGTATTTT. This sequence joins TRBV28 and TRBJ2-3, with D unclear. The length of the CDR3 is 14 residues. Germline V gene data show CDR1 as MDHEN and CDR2 as SYDVKM. Deletions cut 1 base from V and 1 base from J, with 6 bases between.

The CDR3 region has the DNA TGTGCCAGCAGTTTCACCCCAGGAGTCCATGCAACTAATGAAAAACTGTTTTTT. Translating it yields CASSFTPGVHATNEKLFF. V is TRBV28 and J is TRBJ1-4, with unresolved D. Germline-derived CDR1 and CDR2 are MDHEN and SYDVKM. V lost 3 bases and J 0 bases, leaving 17 bases between the germline ends. The CDR3 spans 18 residues.

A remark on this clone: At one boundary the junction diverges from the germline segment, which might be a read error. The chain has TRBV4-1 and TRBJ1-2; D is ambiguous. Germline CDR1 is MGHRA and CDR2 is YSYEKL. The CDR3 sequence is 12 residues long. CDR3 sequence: CASSQDTYGYTF. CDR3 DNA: TGTGCCAGCAGCCAAGACACCTATGGCTACACCTTC.

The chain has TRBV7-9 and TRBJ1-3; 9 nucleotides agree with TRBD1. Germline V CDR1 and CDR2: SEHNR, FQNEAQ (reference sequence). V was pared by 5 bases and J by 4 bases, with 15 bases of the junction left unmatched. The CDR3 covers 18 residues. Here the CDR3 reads CASSPSPGQGMGGNTIYF. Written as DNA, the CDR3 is TGTGCCAGCAGCCCGAGCCCGGGACAGGGAATGGGCGGAAACACCATATATTTT.

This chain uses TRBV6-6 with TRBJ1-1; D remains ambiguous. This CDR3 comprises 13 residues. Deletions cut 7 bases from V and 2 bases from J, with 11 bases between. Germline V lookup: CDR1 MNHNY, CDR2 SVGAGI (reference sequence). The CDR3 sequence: CASTAADNTEAFF. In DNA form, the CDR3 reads TGTGCCAGCACAGCGGCAGATAACACTGAAGCTTTCTTT.

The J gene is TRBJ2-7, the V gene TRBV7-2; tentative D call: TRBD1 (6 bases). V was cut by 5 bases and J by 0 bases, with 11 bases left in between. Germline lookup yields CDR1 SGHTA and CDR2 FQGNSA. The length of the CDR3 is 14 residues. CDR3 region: CASSRKDSSYEQYF. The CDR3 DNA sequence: TGTGCCAGCAGCCGTAAGGACAGCTCCTACGAGCAGTACTTC.

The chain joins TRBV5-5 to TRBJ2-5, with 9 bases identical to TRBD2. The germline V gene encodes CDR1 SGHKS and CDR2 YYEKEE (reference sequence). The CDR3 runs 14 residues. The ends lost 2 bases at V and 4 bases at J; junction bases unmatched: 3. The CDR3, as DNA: TGTGCCAGCAGCTTTGGAGCGGGAGGAGAGACCCAGTACTTC. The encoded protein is CASSFGAGGETQYF.

CDR3 in DNA: TGCGCCAGCGGGGGGAATTATGGCTACACCTTC. It encodes CASGGNYGYTF. The chain carries TRBV5-1 and TRBJ1-2; D is perhaps TRBD1 (5 bases). V lost 7 bases and J lost 5, with 9 bases in between. Germline V CDR1 and CDR2: SGHRS, YFSETQ. The CDR3 is made up of 11 amino acids.

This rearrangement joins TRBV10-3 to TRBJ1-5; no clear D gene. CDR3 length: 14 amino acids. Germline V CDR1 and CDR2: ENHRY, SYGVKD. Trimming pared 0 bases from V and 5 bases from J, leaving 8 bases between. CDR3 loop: CAISESTGYQPQHF. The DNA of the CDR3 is TGTGCCATCAGTGAGTCGACGGGGTATCAGCCCCAGCATTTT.

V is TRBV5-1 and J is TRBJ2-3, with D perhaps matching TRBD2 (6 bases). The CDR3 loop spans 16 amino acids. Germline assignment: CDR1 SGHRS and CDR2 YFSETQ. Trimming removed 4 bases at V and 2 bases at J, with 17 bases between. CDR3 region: CASSQQAGSHTDTQYF. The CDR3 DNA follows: TGCGCCAGCAGCCAACAAGCGGGTAGCCACACAGATACGCAGTATTTT.

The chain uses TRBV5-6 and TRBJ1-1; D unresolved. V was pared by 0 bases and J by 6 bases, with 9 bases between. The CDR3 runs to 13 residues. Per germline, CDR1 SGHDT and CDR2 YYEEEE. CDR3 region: CASSLGRDSEAFF. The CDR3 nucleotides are TGTGCCAGCAGCTTGGGGCGCGATTCTGAAGCTTTCTTT.

The CDR3 protein is CASSPPGSGVVNEQFF. In nucleotides, the CDR3 is TGTGCCAGCAGCCCCCCGGGTAGCGGGGTAGTGAATGAGCAGTTCTTC. This rearrangement joins TRBV9 to TRBJ2-1; 8 bases match TRBD2. Germline CDR1 is SGDLS and CDR2 is YYNGEE. CDR3 size: 16 residues. Germline trimming cut 4 bases from V and 7 bases from J; bases unmatched to any gene: 13.

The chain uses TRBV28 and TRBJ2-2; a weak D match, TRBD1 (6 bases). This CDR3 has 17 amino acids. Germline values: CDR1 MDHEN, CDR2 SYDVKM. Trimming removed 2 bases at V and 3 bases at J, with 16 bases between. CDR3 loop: CASSLPHGQLYTGELFF. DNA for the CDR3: TGTGCCAGCAGTTTACCCCATGGACAGCTTTACACCGGGGAGCTGTTTTTT.

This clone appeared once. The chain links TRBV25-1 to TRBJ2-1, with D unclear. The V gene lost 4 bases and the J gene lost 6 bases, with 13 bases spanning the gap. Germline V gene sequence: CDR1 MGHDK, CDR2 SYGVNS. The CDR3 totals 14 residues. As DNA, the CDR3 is TGTGCCAGCAGTGGACCCAGGCCCGGCAATGAGCAGTTCTTC. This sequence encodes CASSGPRPGNEQFF.